This TCR beta chain comes out of a study of T cell responses to AZD1222 COVID-19 vaccine. Overall study findings and caveats: Unmutated variant regions are reportedly the target of nearly half of TCRs that are spike-specific.

Details on this clone: Its antigen is as yet unknown.

Germline V gene data show CDR1 as SGHVS and CDR2 as FNYEAQ. This CDR3 comprises 15 residues. V lost 4 bases and J 2 bases, leaving 14 bases between the germline ends. Method: immunoSEQ multiplex PCR; TCRdb's copy keeps in-frame clones and lacks some. The sample shows approximately 110,000 clones, around 82% of them seen only once. The sequence derives from an adult in good health. This material consisted of peripheral blood, taken on day 0 of AZD1222 vaccination. The chain uses TRBV7-6 and TRBJ2-5; TRBD1 might be the D (6 bases). CDR3 sequence (DNA): TGTGCCAGCAGCTCCGCTTGGGGGCCGCAAGAGACCCAGTACTTC. As protein: CASSSAWGPQETQYF.